This TCR beta chain was captured by sequencing in a study of T cell responses to AZD1222 COVID-19 vaccine (dated by TCRdb to the early 2020s). In terms of the full investigation: A total of 233 trial participants underwent TCR sequencing, of whom 207 had received two doses of AZD1222 and about 25 had received two doses of the MenACWY control vaccine. Trial participants were enrolled into age subgroups of 18-55, 56-69 and 70-plus years, which contained around 140, 26 and 57 TCR-sequenced participants, respectively. Study-wide findings and limitations: Participants were mostly white British and included more females than males, and it was suggested by the authors that clonal diversity may have been underestimated. The whole spike protein was spanned by vaccine-associated CD4 TCRs, and dominant responses were seen in regions 160-218 and 743-854. Reportedly, close to half of the unique spike-specific TCRs recognized epitopes lying outside the regions that are mutated in the B.1.351 and B.1.1.7 variants. Because no day 14 peak-response samples were available, the repertoires could be characterized only after the peak T cell response. Conclusions about previously exposed vaccinees are limited because only six or seven AZD1222 recipients were SARS-CoV-2 seropositive at baseline. A significant rise in spike-specific TCR breadth and depth was observed after two AZD1222 doses relative to day 0 and relative to MenACWY recipients. In the small 56-69-year group, the increase in depth fell short of significance, most likely because of low power.

The CDR3 regions of human TCRbeta chains were analyzed by immunosequencing. Per the source publication's procedure: TCRs in the repertoires were compared against a reference library of SARS-CoV-2-specific TCRs that had been generated with the MIRA antigen-specificity platform. Breadth meant the fraction of unique TCRs that were SARS-CoV-2-associated, whereas depth meant the fraction of total T cells that were SARS-CoV-2-associated. Using the MIRA data, every spike-specific TCR was mapped to the spike region that the TCR reacted to and assigned to either a CD4 or a CD8 class. Log10-transformed breadth and depth values were compared by one-way ANOVA with Sidak's multiple comparisons tests. TCRdb carries this immuneACCESS record with in-frame sequences only. Its versions omit some clonotypes, under half of them owing to an unresolved V gene in the studies checked, with the rest unexplained. Clonal size and the V and J genes are those of that table, whereas D and trimming came from the DNA. Across this sample there are 150,000 to 190,000 clones, with 70% to 90% seen only once. Roughly 7% of the sample rests with the top ten.

Taken from the germline V gene (reference sequence), the CDR1 and CDR2 loops are MNHEY and SMNVEV. From the cysteine up to the phenylalanine, the CDR3 has a length of 17 residues. Just CDR3 DNA is preserved here, 51 bases in frame from base 1. Trimming leaves V shorter by 4 bases and J shorter by 1 base, with the junction holding 10 bases beyond the gene matches. As concerns this clone: The antigen it recognizes is unknown. No clone much larger than this one lies a single base away; base qualities are absent.

The time point tag for this specimen amounts to: sample from adult after SARS-CoV-2 infection, after symptom onset. A couple of convalescent COVID-19 patients, sampled after symptom onset from adults with prior SARS-CoV-2 infection, were also TCR-sequenced for comparison. The rearrangement combines TRBV27 with TRBJ1-2, and TRBD1 matches 9 of the central bases. The clonotype originates from an adult who had recovered from COVID-19. The sample was peripheral blood, taken after recovery from COVID-19. The CDR3 loop reads CASSSPTGGNFNYGYTF. The DNA sequence is given as TGTGCCAGCAGTTCTCCGACAGGGGGAAACTTTAACTATGGCTACACCTTC.